The 30 T cell receptor beta chains given below trace back to one sample, sequenced in a study of blood T cell repertoires in COVID-19. Measured with immunoSEQ multiplex PCR; TCRdb has only the in-frame clones, and not every one. The sample holds a few hundred thousand clones, around four fifths seen once. Sequencing input: PBMCs or T cells enriched from blood (not recorded which). These TCRs come from a woman aged 50 to 60 who had recovered from COVID-19.

The sample holds a few counts of this clone. This chain uses TRBV6-5 with TRBJ1-2; a weak D match, TRBD1 (5 bases). Trimming shortened V by 5 bases and J by 7 bases, and 17 bases separated the two germline ends. The germline V gene has CDR1 MNHEY and CDR2 SVGAGI. This CDR3 contains 14 residues. The CDR3 sequence is CASSREAGLSGYTF. CDR3 coding DNA: TGTGCCAGCAGTAGAGAAGCAGGGCTGAGTGGCTACACCTTC.

The chain employs TRBV19 and TRBJ1-5; TRBD1 matches 7 bases. Germline V gene sequence: CDR1 LNHDA, CDR2 SQIVND (reference sequence). There are 16 residues in the CDR3. J gave up 3 bases and V 4 bases, and 9 bases lay outside the gene matches. As DNA, the CDR3 is TGTGCCAGTAGTACCAACAGGGGTGGGACCAATCAGCCCCAGCATTTT. It encodes CASSTNRGGTNQPQHF.

The chain couples TRBV2 to TRBJ1-1; TRBD1 matches 8 bases. V was clipped by 7 bases and J by 11 bases; unmatched bases: 9. This CDR3 is 12 amino acids long. Germline V gene data show CDR1 as SNHLY and CDR2 as FYNNEI. CDR3 amino acids: CASTGGLVRAFF. In DNA, the CDR3 is TGTGCCAGCACAGGGGGCCTGGTTCGGGCTTTCTTT.

The chain couples TRBV9 to TRBJ1-5, with 7 bases lining up with TRBD1. The germline V gene has CDR1 SGDLS and CDR2 YYNGEE. With V trimmed by 3 bases and J by 9 bases, 9 bases remained unmatched. The CDR3 runs to 14 residues. CDR3 amino acids: CASSGPGQTVPQHF. The DNA for the CDR3 is TGTGCCAGCAGCGGACCGGGACAGACGGTGCCCCAGCATTTT. The whole variable domain, remainder taken from reference TRBV9 and TRBJ1-5, is DSGVTQTPKHLITATGQRVTLRCSPRSGDLSVYWYQQSLDQGLQFLIQYYNGEERAKGNILERFSAQQFPDLHSELNLSSLELGDSALYFCASSGPGQTVPQHFGDGTRLSIL.

This clone has a single count. V is TRBV5-1 and J is TRBJ1-2; 9 nucleotides match TRBD1. The CDR3 is made up of 15 amino acids. V shed 5 bases and J 3 bases; nucleotides not matched to a gene: 8. The germline V gene has CDR1 SGHRS and CDR2 YFSETQ. CDR3 coding DNA: TGCGCCAGCAGGTCCACAGGGGGCGCAGACTATGGCTACACCTTC. Residues: CASRSTGGADYGYTF.

This clone was picked up a small number of times. The V gene is TRBV11-3, the J gene TRBJ1-2; tentative D call: TRBD1 (5 bases). The V and J ends lost 4 bases and 8 bases respectively, with 17 bases between them. Germline CDR1 SGHNT, CDR2 YENEEA. This CDR3 region has 14 residues. The CDR3 protein is CASSSDGGGEGYTF. The DNA of the CDR3 is TGTGCCAGCAGCTCAGACGGGGGTGGTGAGGGCTACACCTTC.

The CDR3 DNA is TGTGCCAGCAGCCCCCTTTGGGTGGAGACTGAAGCTTTCTTT. This gives the protein CASSPLWVETEAFF. The chain couples TRBV3-1 (or the pseudogene TRBV3-2) to TRBJ1-1; no definite D call. Germline CDR1 is LGHDT and CDR2 is YNNKEL (reference sequence). Deletions cut 4 bases from V and 5 bases from J, with 14 bases between. The CDR3 runs 14 residues.

The V call is TRBV7-9, the J call TRBJ2-3, with a weak D call TRBD2 (5 bases). The V end was cut by 5 bases, the J end by 3 bases, with 9 bases between. The CDR3 is 13 amino acids. Germline V gene lookup returns CDR1 SEHNR and CDR2 FQNEAQ (reference sequence). The CDR3 DNA follows: TGTGCCAGCAGCCCCCGGGGAACAGATACGCAGTATTTT. It translates to CASSPRGTDTQYF.

The J gene is TRBJ1-5, the V gene TRBV19; perhaps TRBD1 as D (6 bases). Trimming left V 5 bases short and J 0 bases short, with 11 bases between. The CDR3 runs 15 residues. The germline gives CDR1 LNHDA, CDR2 SQIVND (reference sequence). CDR3 amino acids: CASSPRGFSNQPQHF. Written as DNA, the CDR3 is TGTGCCAGTAGTCCCAGGGGTTTTAGCAATCAGCCCCAGCATTTT.

The chain employs TRBV7-9 and TRBJ1-1, with D maybe TRBD1 (6 bases). Germline loops: CDR1 SEHNR, CDR2 FQNEAQ (reference sequence). The CDR3 is 14 residues long. The V end lost 3 bases, the J end lost 3 bases, and 11 bases lay between the germline ends. CDR3 loop: CASSLGAEDTEAFF. The CDR3 DNA sequence: TGTGCCAGCAGCTTGGGGGCGGAGGACACTGAAGCTTTCTTT.

V gene TRBV4-1 combines with J gene TRBJ1-4; D gene uncertain. V dropped 8 bases and J dropped 8 bases, with 18 bases sitting between them. The V gene's germline CDR1 is MGHRA and CDR2 YSYEKL. The CDR3 runs 14 residues. The CDR3 coding sequence is TGCGCCAGCTCGATTGTGCCTAACAGCGAAAAACTGTTTTTT. Translated: CASSIVPNSEKLFF.

The CDR3 protein is CASSSSGTGGFTDTQYF. CDR3 DNA: TGTGCCAGCAGCTCTTCCGGGACAGGGGGCTTCACAGATACGCAGTATTTT. The J gene is TRBJ2-3, the V gene TRBV7-3; 12 bases match TRBD1. The CDR3 covers 17 residues. Germline V gives CDR1 SGHTA, CDR2 FQGTGA. V was pared by 4 bases and J by 2 bases, with 7 bases of the junction left unmatched.

The chain uses TRBV19 and TRBJ2-7; 11 bases agree with TRBD2. This CDR3 comprises 15 residues. The germline V gene has CDR1 LNHDA and CDR2 SQIVND (reference sequence). V dropped 3 bases and J dropped 6; count of bases not matched to a gene: 7. The CDR3 sequence is CASSIVTSGSSEQYF. Here the CDR3 DNA reads TGTGCCAGTAGTATCGTCACTAGCGGGAGTTCCGAGCAGTACTTC.

The chain couples TRBV5-7 to TRBJ2-2; D is unresolved. TRBV5-7 is marked as an open reading frame, function uncertain. V was cut by 4 bases and J by 5 bases, with 6 bases left in between. The CDR3 runs 12 residues. This CDR3 reads CASSPRTGELFF. The CDR3 DNA reads TGTGCCAGCAGCCCTCGTACCGGGGAGCTGTTTTTT.

This clone was observed once. The rearrangement uses TRBV5-5 and TRBJ1-1; D possibly corresponds to TRBD1 (5 bases). Trimming cost V 4 bases and J 0 bases, with 13 bases left between them. The CDR3 consists of 15 residues. Germline assignment: CDR1 SGHKS and CDR2 YYEKEE (reference sequence). The CDR3 protein is CASSPSQGMNTEAFF. The CDR3 DNA sequence: TGTGCCAGCAGCCCCTCCCAGGGCATGAACACTGAAGCTTTCTTT.

V usage is TRBV30 and J usage is TRBJ1-1; TRBD1 might be the D (6 bases). The CDR3 contains 11 residues. Between the trimmed V and J ends, which lost 5 bases and 5 bases, there was a span of 9 bases. Germline V lookup: CDR1 GTSNPN, CDR2 SVGIG (reference sequence). The CDR3 region has the DNA TGTGCCTGGGCAGGGGTTACTGAAGCTTTCTTT. Its protein product is CAWAGVTEAFF.

The genes are TRBV7-9 and TRBJ2-7; D call uncertain. Germline CDR1 is SEHNR and CDR2 is FQNEAQ (reference sequence). This CDR3 has 15 residues. The V end was cut by 1 base, the J end by 7 bases, with 17 bases between. CDR3 sequence: CASSLGSNAQGEQYF. CDR3 sequence (DNA): TGTGCCAGCAGCTTAGGGAGCAATGCCCAAGGAGAGCAGTACTTC.

V gene TRBV5-1 combines with J gene TRBJ2-1; 8 bases align to TRBD2. The CDR3 totals 14 residues. Per the germline V gene, CDR1 is SGHRS and CDR2 is YFSETQ. J lost 7 bases, V lost 3 bases, and 6 bases had no gene match. The CDR3 sequence: CASSWAGLGNEQFF. As DNA, the CDR3 is TGCGCCAGCAGCTGGGCGGGACTAGGAAATGAGCAGTTCTTC.

Concerning this clone itself: The same CDR3 is also encoded by other DNA sequences in this sample. The chain couples TRBV9 to TRBJ1-1; D unresolved. CDR3 length: 12 amino acids. The germline CDR1 and CDR2 sequences are SGDLS and YYNGEE. The V gene lost 0 bases and the J gene lost 7 bases, with 7 bases spanning the gap. CDR3 amino acids: CASSVGAGEAFF. In nucleotides, the CDR3 is TGTGCCAGCAGCGTAGGAGCTGGTGAAGCTTTCTTT.

The CDR3 DNA follows: TGTGCCAGCAGGAAAAAGCTACGGTACGAGCAGTACTTC. It encodes CASRKKLRYEQYF. V gene TRBV6-4 combines with J gene TRBJ2-7; D is undetermined. The CDR3 consists of 13 residues. From germline, CDR1 is MRHNA and CDR2 SNTAGT. With 6 bases removed from V and 4 bases from J, the gap between germline ends came to 13 bases.

This clone appeared once. The chain uses TRBV5-4 and TRBJ2-7; 8 bases are shared with TRBD2. This CDR3 spans 15 amino acids. Germline CDR1 is SGHNT and CDR2 is YYREEE (reference sequence). V was pared by 3 bases and J by 2 bases, with 7 bases of the junction left unmatched. The DNA for the CDR3 is TGTGCCAGCAGCTCCCCCGGGCGGGGGGCCTACGAGCAGTACTTC. Encoded protein: CASSSPGRGAYEQYF.

This clone was seen just once. The V and J genes are TRBV27 and TRBJ1-2; 7 nucleotides line up with TRBD1. Germline lookup yields CDR1 MNHEY and CDR2 SMNVEV (reference sequence). This CDR3 has 16 residues. J was trimmed by 8 bases and V by 0 bases; bases with no gene match: 12. CDR3 loop: CASSLSDSTGLGGYTF. The CDR3 bases are TGTGCCAGCAGTTTATCTGATTCGACAGGGTTGGGGGGCTACACCTTC.

V and J are TRBV27 and TRBJ2-7, with 11 bases matching TRBD2. Germline V gene sequence: CDR1 MNHEY, CDR2 SMNVEV (reference sequence). The V segment lost 4 bases and the J segment 3 bases; nucleotides outside the gene matches: 8. The CDR3 is made up of 16 amino acids. DNA for the CDR3: TGTGCCAGCAGTTCTAAACCGACTAGCGGGATCTACGAGCAGTACTTC. Protein sequence: CASSSKPTSGIYEQYF.

The CDR3, as DNA: TGTGCCAGTAACGACCGGGGGGGGAGCTCCTATAATTCACCCCTCCACTTT. Translated, it gives CASNDRGGSSYNSPLHF. The chain couples TRBV19 to TRBJ1-6, with D maybe TRBD1 (5 bases). CDR1 and CDR2 from the germline V gene are LNHDA and SQIVND (reference sequence). Trimming removed 7 bases at V and 0 bases at J, with 16 bases between. The CDR3 loop spans 17 amino acids.

In its sample, this clone was seen once. The chain recombines TRBV19 with TRBJ2-3; 12 nucleotides match TRBD1. V lost 9 bases and J lost 1; bases outside the gene matches: 11. This CDR3 is built from 17 residues. Germline CDR1 is LNHDA and CDR2 is SQIVND (reference sequence). The CDR3 nucleotides read TGTGCCAGCACCCCAAGGGACAGGGGGCAGGGCACAGATACGCAGTATTTT. This encodes CASTPRDRGQGTDTQYF.

The chain couples TRBV25-1 to TRBJ2-5; 10 bases map to TRBD1. Germline CDR1 is MGHDK and CDR2 is SYGVNS. This CDR3 has 15 amino acids. The J segment lost 7 bases and the V segment lost 2 bases, leaving 7 bases of the junction unmatched. This CDR3 is CASSEEGDRGGTQYF. In DNA form, the CDR3 reads TGTGCCAGCAGTGAAGAAGGGGACAGGGGAGGGACCCAGTACTTC.

This clone was picked up a small number of times. The chain employs TRBV19 and TRBJ1-5, with D unresolved. Germline V gene sequence: CDR1 LNHDA, CDR2 SQIVND (reference sequence). Trimming took off 5 bases at V and 5 bases at J, with 16 bases between the two ends. The CDR3 loop spans 15 amino acids. In DNA form, the CDR3 reads TGTGCCAGTAGTCCCGGACTGGGAGGTGATCAGCCCCAGCATTTT. Residues: CASSPGLGGDQPQHF.

The V gene is TRBV11-3, the J gene TRBJ1-1, with D uncertain. The CDR3 covers 13 residues. V was trimmed by 2 bases and J by 5 bases, leaving 9 bases between them. In germline, CDR1 is SGHNT, CDR2 YENEEA. The CDR3: CASSLIRGTEAFF. The CDR3 region has the DNA TGTGCCAGCAGCTTAATAAGAGGGACTGAAGCTTTCTTT.

This clone has only one observation. The V gene is TRBV7-9, the J gene TRBJ2-5, with 13 positions matching TRBD2. The J segment lost 5 bases and the V segment lost 5 bases, leaving 14 bases of the junction unmatched. Germline V gene data show CDR1 as SEHNR and CDR2 as FQNEAQ (reference sequence). The CDR3 is 18 amino acids. CDR3 residues: CASSTVRPGLAGRETQYF. CDR3 nucleotide sequence: TGTGCCAGCAGCACTGTAAGACCGGGACTAGCGGGAAGGGAGACCCAGTACTTC.

J is TRBJ2-7 and V is TRBV14; tentative D call: TRBD1 (6 bases). Trimming shortened V by 1 base and J by 3 bases, and 10 bases separated the two germline ends. Looked up from germline, CDR1 is SGHDN and CDR2 is FVKESK. The CDR3 totals 14 residues. The CDR3 here is CASSQAGVYYEQYF. CDR3 bases: TGTGCCAGCAGCCAAGCAGGGGTTTACTACGAGCAGTACTTC.